This T cell receptor (beta chain) was identified in a study of Tregs in tolerant kidney transplant recipients. V dropped 0 bases and J dropped 4; count of bases not matched to a gene: 4. Germline-derived CDR1 and CDR2 are MDHEN and SYDVKM. The CDR3 totals 17 residues. The table came from immunoSEQ multiplex PCR; TCRdb's copy has only in-frame clones and leaves some out. This table holds about 73,000 clones, approximately 90% found once. Unstimulated regulatory T cells (CD4+CD25+CD127-), CD4+CD25- non-regulatory cells, CD4 and CD8 cells were FACS-sorted from thawed PBMCs. The material was Tregs from blood, obtained before the transplant. This TCR was recovered from a human donor who received a combined kidney and bone marrow transplant. V usage is TRBV28 and J usage is TRBJ2-2; 11 bases match TRBD2. The CDR3 region is CASSLWRLAGGTGELFF. The CDR3 bases are TGTGCCAGCAGTTTATGGCGCCTAGCGGGAGGCACCGGGGAGCTGTTTTTT.